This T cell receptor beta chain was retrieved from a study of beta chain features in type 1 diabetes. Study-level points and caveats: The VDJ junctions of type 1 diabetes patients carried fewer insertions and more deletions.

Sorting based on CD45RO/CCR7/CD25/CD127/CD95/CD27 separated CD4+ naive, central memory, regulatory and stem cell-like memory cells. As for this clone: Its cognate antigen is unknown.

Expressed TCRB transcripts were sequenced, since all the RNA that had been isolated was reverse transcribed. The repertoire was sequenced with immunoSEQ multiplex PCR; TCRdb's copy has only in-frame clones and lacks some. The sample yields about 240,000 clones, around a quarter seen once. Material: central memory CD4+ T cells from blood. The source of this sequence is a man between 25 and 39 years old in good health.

The CDR3 here is CASSLDPQADTQYF. The CDR3 DNA sequence: TGTGCCAGCAGCTTGGACCCCCAGGCAGATACGCAGTATTTT. The chain has TRBV7-9 and TRBJ2-3; D is unclear. The CDR3 totals 14 residues. The V gene lost 3 bases and the J gene lost 4 bases, with 11 bases spanning the gap. The germline CDR1 and CDR2 sequences are SEHNR and FQNEAQ (reference sequence).